What follows are 17 T cell receptor beta chains derived from one specimen sequenced in a study of blood T cell repertoires in COVID-19. Profiled with immunoSEQ multiplex PCR; TCRdb holds only in-frame clones, not every one. The table records fewer than 65,000 clones, 89% of them present only once. The sequencing input was peripheral blood. Every receptor here comes from a man aged 55-75 years with acute or convalescent COVID-19.

The chain has TRBV11-2 and TRBJ2-7, with D maybe TRBD1 (5 bases). Trimming pared 0 bases from V and 6 bases from J, leaving 12 bases between. The V gene's germline CDR1 is SGHAT and CDR2 FQNNGV. The CDR3 sequence is 14 residues long. CDR3 region: CASSLDPGSREQYF. As DNA, the CDR3 is TGTGCCAGCAGCTTAGACCCAGGGTCCCGCGAGCAGTACTTC.

The J gene is TRBJ1-5, the V gene TRBV7-9, with D possibly matching TRBD1 (5 bases). V was clipped by 3 bases and J by 5 bases, with 8 bases between them. The CDR3 is 13 amino acids. Germline lookup yields CDR1 SEHNR and CDR2 FQNEAQ (reference sequence). The CDR3, as DNA: TGTGCCAGCAGCTTTCAACAGGATCAGCCCCAGCATTTT. It yields the protein CASSFQQDQPQHF. Complete variable domain (other parts from reference TRBV7-9 and TRBJ1-5): DTGVSQNPRHKITKRGQNVTFRCDPISEHNRLYWYRQTLGQGPEFLTYFQNEAQLEKSRLLSDRFSAERPKGSFSTLEIQRTEQGDSAMYLCASSFQQDQPQHFGDGTRLSIL.

This sequence joins TRBV5-5 and TRBJ2-1, with 14 bases identical to TRBD2. The CDR3 sequence is 18 residues long. Germline trimming cut 0 bases from V and 8 bases from J; bases unmatched to any gene: 10. CDR1 is SGHKS and CDR2 is YYEKEE in the germline V gene (reference sequence). CDR3 coding DNA: TGTGCCAGCAGCTTGGGACTAGCGGGGGGGCAACTTTCCCATGAGCAGTTCTTC. This codes for CASSLGLAGGQLSHEQFF. The whole variable domain, remainder taken from reference TRBV5-5 and TRBJ2-1, is DAGVTQSPTHLIKTRGQQVTLRCSPISGHKSVSWYQQVLGQGPQFIFQYYEKEERGRGNFPDRFSARQFPNYSSELNVNALLLGDSALYLCASSLGLAGGQLSHEQFFGPGTRLTVL.

This clone was seen a single time. The chain recombines TRBV11-2 with TRBJ2-7; D is unresolved. The CDR3 contains 14 residues. Germline CDR1 and CDR2: SGHAT and FQNNGV. V was cut by 1 base and J by 0 bases, with 7 bases left in between. The CDR3 DNA reads TGTGCCAGCAGCTTAGCGCACAGCTCCTACGAGCAGTACTTC. As protein: CASSLAHSSYEQYF.

In the case of this clone: Other DNA sequences in the same sample also yield this CDR3. The J gene is TRBJ2-7, the V gene TRBV12-3 or TRBV12-4; D is undetermined. Trimming cost V 3 bases and J 3 bases, with 6 bases left between them. CDR3 size: 12 residues. The CDR3 region has the DNA TGTGCCAGCAGTTTGGGCAGCTACGAGCAGTACTTC. Translating gives CASSLGSYEQYF.

The chain is built from TRBV4-1 and TRBJ2-1; 7 nucleotides line up with TRBD1. The CDR3 length is 15 residues. CDR1 MGHRA and CDR2 YSYEKL come from the germline V gene. With V trimmed by 6 bases and J by 2 bases, 7 bases remained unmatched. The CDR3 protein is CASRTSGTAYNEQFF. CDR3 DNA: TGCGCCAGCAGGACCTCCGGGACAGCCTACAATGAGCAGTTCTTC.

A note on this clone: Other DNA sequences in the sample encode the same CDR3. The chain employs TRBV6-5 and TRBJ1-5; 9 bases agree with TRBD1. The CDR3 spans 15 residues. CDR1 and CDR2 (germline): MNHEY, SVGAGI. V lost 4 bases and J lost 4; bases outside the gene matches: 5. The DNA for the CDR3 is TGTGCCAGCAGTTCTGGACAGGGGCAAAATCAGCCCCAGCATTTT. This gives the protein CASSSGQGQNQPQHF.

CDR3 coding DNA: TGTGCCAGTAGTTTGGGACAGTATGTCTATGGCTACACCTTC. Translating gives CASSLGQYVYGYTF. V usage is TRBV19 and J usage is TRBJ1-2; 7 bases are shared with TRBD1. Germline lookup yields CDR1 LNHDA and CDR2 SQIVND (reference sequence). The CDR3 is 14 residues long. J lost 4 bases, V lost 5 bases, and 7 bases had no gene match. Supplemented by reference TRBV19 and TRBJ1-2, the full variable domain reads DGGITQSPKYLFRKEGQNVTLSCEQNLNHDAMYWYRQDPGQGLRLIYYSQIVNDFQKGDIAEGYSVSREKKESFPLTVTSAQKNPTAFYLCASSLGQYVYGYTFGSGTRLTVV.

The chain is built from TRBV11-2 and TRBJ1-6; 9 bases map to TRBD1. In germline, CDR1 is SGHAT, CDR2 FQNNGV. Trimming cost V 5 bases and J 6 bases; bases outside gene matches: 5. This CDR3 spans 15 amino acids. The CDR3 reads CASSLQGQGNSPLHF. For the CDR3, the DNA is TGTGCCAGCAGCCTCCAGGGACAGGGTAATTCACCCCTCCACTTT.

The chain joins TRBV5-4 to TRBJ2-3; 7 nucleotides agree with TRBD1. CDR3 length equals 14 residues. Germline V CDR1 and CDR2: SGHNT, YYREEE (reference sequence). Trimming removed 6 bases from V and 0 bases from J; junction bases left unmatched: 4. CDR3 sequence (DNA): TGTGCCAGCACCCAGGGACAGAGCACAGATACGCAGTATTTT. As protein: CASTQGQSTDTQYF.

This sequence joins TRBV7-9 and TRBJ2-7, with TRBD1 as a possible D gene (6 bases). CDR1 and CDR2 from the germline V gene are SEHNR and FQNEAQ (reference sequence). Trimming took off 5 bases at V and 5 bases at J, with 19 bases between the two ends. CDR3 length: 15 amino acids. Written as DNA, the CDR3 is TGTGCCAGCAGCCCCCTCCCCCTTGGGGGCCACGAGCAGTACTTC. This gives the protein CASSPLPLGGHEQYF.

This chain links TRBV24-1 with TRBJ1-2; a weak D match, TRBD1 (6 bases). The CDR3 covers 14 residues. Germline loops: CDR1 KGHDR, CDR2 SFDVKD. Trimming shortened V by 4 bases and J by 4 bases, and 12 bases separated the two germline ends. CDR3 coding DNA: TGTGCCACCAGTGAGGGCAGGGGCTTCTATGGCTACACCTTC. Translated, it gives CATSEGRGFYGYTF.

This clone was observed a single time. V gene TRBV18 combines with J gene TRBJ1-2; perhaps TRBD1 as D (5 bases). This CDR3 is built from 14 residues. Per germline, CDR1 KGHSH and CDR2 LQKENI. Trimming pared 5 bases from V and 6 bases from J, leaving 16 bases between. CDR3 protein: CASSFVQDTDGYTF. CDR3 sequence (DNA): TGTGCCAGCTCATTCGTACAGGATACAGATGGCTACACCTTC. Using reference TRBV18 and TRBJ1-2 for the parts outside the CDR3, the full variable domain is NAGVMQNPRHLVRRRGQEARLRCSPMKGHSHVYWYRQLPEEGLKFMVYLQKENIIDESGMPKERFSAEFPKEGPSILRIQQVVRGDSAAYFCASSFVQDTDGYTFGSGTRLTVV.

CDR3 amino acids: CASSFGWTGITMNTEAFF. The CDR3 DNA follows: TGCGCCAGCAGCTTCGGATGGACAGGGATTACGATGAACACTGAAGCTTTCTTT. V gene TRBV5-1 combines with J gene TRBJ1-1; 8 nucleotides match TRBD1. V lost 2 bases and J lost 0; bases outside the gene matches: 12. The CDR3 is made up of 18 amino acids. Germline CDR1 is SGHRS and CDR2 is YFSETQ.

This rearrangement joins TRBV7-2 to TRBJ2-2; 8 bases map to TRBD2. The germline gives CDR1 SGHTA, CDR2 FQGNSA. The CDR3 has 16 amino acids. The trim removed 5 bases at V and 4 bases at J, leaving 9 bases unmatched. The CDR3 here is CASSVRTSLSTGELFF. CDR3 DNA sequence: TGTGCCAGCAGCGTCAGGACTAGCCTATCCACCGGGGAGCTGTTTTTT.

This clone was seen more than once but under ten times. V gene TRBV18 combines with J gene TRBJ1-3; D possibly corresponds to TRBD1 (5 bases). CDR1 is KGHSH and CDR2 is LQKENI in the germline V gene. The V and J ends lost 2 bases and 0 bases respectively, with 17 bases between them. The CDR3 contains 18 residues. The CDR3 is CASSPLLGQTNSGNTIYF. DNA for the CDR3: TGTGCCAGCTCACCATTATTAGGACAAACCAACTCTGGAAACACCATATATTTT. The whole variable domain, remainder taken from reference TRBV18 and TRBJ1-3, is NAGVMQNPRHLVRRRGQEARLRCSPMKGHSHVYWYRQLPEEGLKFMVYLQKENIIDESGMPKERFSAEFPKEGPSILRIQQVVRGDSAAYFCASSPLLGQTNSGNTIYFGEGSWLTVV.

This sequence joins TRBV19 and TRBJ1-2, with no clear D. Trimming took off 3 bases at V and 3 bases at J, with 11 bases between the two ends. This CDR3 region has 14 residues. CDR1 is LNHDA and CDR2 is SQIVND in the germline V gene (reference sequence). The chain's CDR3 is CASSMGRRDYGYTF. DNA for the CDR3: TGTGCCAGTAGTATGGGCAGGCGGGACTATGGCTACACCTTC.